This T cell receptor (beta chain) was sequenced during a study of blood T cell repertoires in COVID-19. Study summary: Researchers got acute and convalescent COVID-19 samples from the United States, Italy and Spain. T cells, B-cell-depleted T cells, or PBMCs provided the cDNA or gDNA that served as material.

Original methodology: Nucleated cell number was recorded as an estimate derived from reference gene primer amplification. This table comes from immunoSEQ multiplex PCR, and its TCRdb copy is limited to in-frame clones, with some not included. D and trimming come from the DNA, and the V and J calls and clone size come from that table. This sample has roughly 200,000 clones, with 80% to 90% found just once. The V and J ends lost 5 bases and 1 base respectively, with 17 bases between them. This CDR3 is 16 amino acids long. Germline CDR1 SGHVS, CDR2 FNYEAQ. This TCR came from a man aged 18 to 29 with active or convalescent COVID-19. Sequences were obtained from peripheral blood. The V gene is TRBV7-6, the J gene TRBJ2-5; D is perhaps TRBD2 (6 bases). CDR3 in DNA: TGTGCCAGCAGCCTCCTCAGGCGGGACCCCCAAGAGACCCAGTACTTC. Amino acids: CASSLLRRDPQETQYF.